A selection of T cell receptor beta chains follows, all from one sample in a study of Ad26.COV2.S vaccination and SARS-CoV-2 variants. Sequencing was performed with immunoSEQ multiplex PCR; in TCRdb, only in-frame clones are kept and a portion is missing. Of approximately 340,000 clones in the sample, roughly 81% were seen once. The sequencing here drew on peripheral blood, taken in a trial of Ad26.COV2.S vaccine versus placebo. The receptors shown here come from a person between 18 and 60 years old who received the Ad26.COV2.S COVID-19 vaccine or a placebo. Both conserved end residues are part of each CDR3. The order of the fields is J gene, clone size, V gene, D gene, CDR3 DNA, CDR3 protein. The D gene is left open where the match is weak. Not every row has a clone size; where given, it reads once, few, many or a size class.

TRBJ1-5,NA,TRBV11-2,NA,TGTGCCAGCAGCCCCTCGAGGGGACAGCCCCAGCATTTT,CASSPSRGQPQHF
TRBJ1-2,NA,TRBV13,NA,TGTGCCAGCAGCTTAGGACGCCCGGCCTATGGCTACACCTTC,CASSLGRPAYGYTF
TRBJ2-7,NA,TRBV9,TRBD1,TGTGCCAGCAGCGTCTCGACAGGGTCCTACGAGCAGTACTTC,CASSVSTGSYEQYF
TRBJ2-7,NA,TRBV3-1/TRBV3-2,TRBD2,TGTGCCAGCAGCCAAGTTCTAGCGGGGTCATACGAGCAGTACTTC,CASSQVLAGSYEQYF
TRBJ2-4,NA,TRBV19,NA,TGTGCCAGTAGGCCTGTAGAGGGGGGGCTAGCCAAAAACATTCAGTACTTC,CASRPVEGGLAKNIQYF
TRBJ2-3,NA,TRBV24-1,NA,TGTGCCACCAGCCTCAACAGGGATACGCAGTATTTT,CATSLNRDTQYF
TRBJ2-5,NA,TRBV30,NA,TGTGCCTCGGCAGGTGTGAGGCAACAAGAGACCCAGTACTTC,CASAGVRQQETQYF
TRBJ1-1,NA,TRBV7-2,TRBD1,TGTGCCAGCAGCCAACAGGGGGCAGGCACTGAAGCTTTCTTT,CASSQQGAGTEAFF
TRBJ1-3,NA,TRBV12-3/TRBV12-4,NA,TGTGCCAGCAGTGACAGAAGAAACACCATATATTTT,CASSDRRNTIYF
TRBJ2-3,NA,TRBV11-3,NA,TGTGCCAGCAGCCCGGGGACCACAGATACGCAGTATTTT,CASSPGTTDTQYF
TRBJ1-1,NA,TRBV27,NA,TGTGCCAGCAGTCCAAACCTCCTAAACCGGAGACCTGAAGCTTTCTTT,CASSPNLLNRRPEAFF
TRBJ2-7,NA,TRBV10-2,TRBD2,TGCGCCAGCAGTTCCCCTAGCGGGAGCTCCTACGAGCAGTACTTC,CASSSPSGSSYEQYF
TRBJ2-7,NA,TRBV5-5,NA,TGTGCCAGCAGCCCGTCAATACTACCCAGCGGGCAGTACTTC,CASSPSILPSGQYF
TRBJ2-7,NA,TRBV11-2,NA,TGTGCCAGCAGCTTAGAGGACAGAACCTACGAGCAGTACTTC,CASSLEDRTYEQYF
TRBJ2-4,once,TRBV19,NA,TGTGCCAGTAGTACCCCCCCGGGCCTATCCGGGACTCTAGCCAAAAACATTCAGTACTTC,CASSTPPGLSGTLAKNIQYF
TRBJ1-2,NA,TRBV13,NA,TGTGCCAGCAGCCACCAACAGTCCTATGACTACACCTTC,CASSHQQSYDYTF
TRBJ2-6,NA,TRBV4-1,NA,TGCGCCAGCAGCCAAGAATATCAGGGACGTGGGGCCAACGTCCTGACTTTC,CASSQEYQGRGANVLTF
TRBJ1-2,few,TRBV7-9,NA,TGTGCCAGCAGCAAATCGGGCTATGGCTACACCTTC,CASSKSGYGYTF
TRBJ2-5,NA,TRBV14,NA,TGTGCCAGCAGCCTCACGTGGAGCCAAGAGACCCAGTACTTC,CASSLTWSQETQYF
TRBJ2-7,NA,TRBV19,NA,TGTGCCAGTAGTATAGGGGGCGGGTCCTCCTACGAGCAGTACTTC,CASSIGGGSSYEQYF
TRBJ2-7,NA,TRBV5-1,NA,TGCGCCAGCAGCTTAGGGGGAGACAGGTATGCCTACGAGCAGTACTTC,CASSLGGDRYAYEQYF
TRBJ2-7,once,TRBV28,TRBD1,TGTGCCAGCAGTCCCGACGTAACAGGGGGGTACGAGCAGTACTTC,CASSPDVTGGYEQYF
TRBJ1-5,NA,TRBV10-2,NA,TGCGCCAGCAGCCACGACAGCAATCAGCCCCAGCATTTT,CASSHDSNQPQHF
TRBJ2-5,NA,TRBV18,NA,TGTGCCAGCTCACCACTCGATTACCCTCAAGAGACCCAGTACTTC,CASSPLDYPQETQYF
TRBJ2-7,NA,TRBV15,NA,TGTGCCACCAGCAGAGATGGGCACCCCTACGAGCAGTACTTC,CATSRDGHPYEQYF
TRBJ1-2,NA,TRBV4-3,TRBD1,TGCGCCAGCAGCCAAGTGGACAGGGACGCGTATGGCTACACCTTC,CASSQVDRDAYGYTF
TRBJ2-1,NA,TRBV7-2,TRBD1,TGTGCCAGCAGCAGTAGTGGCCCGGGACAGGGCAATGAGCAGTTCTTC,CASSSSGPGQGNEQFF
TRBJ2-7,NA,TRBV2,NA,TGTGCCAGCAGCGGGAACGGCTACGAGCAGTACTTC,CASSGNGYEQYF
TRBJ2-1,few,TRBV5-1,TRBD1,TGCGCCAGCAGCTCTGGACAGGGATACAATGAGCAGTTCTTC,CASSSGQGYNEQFF
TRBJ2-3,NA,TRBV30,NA,TGTGCCTCCGGTTACACAGATACGCAGTATTTT,CASGYTDTQYF
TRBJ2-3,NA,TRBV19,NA,TGTGCCAGTAGTCCCCAGAACACAGATACGCAGTATTTT,CASSPQNTDTQYF
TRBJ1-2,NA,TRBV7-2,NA,TGTGCCAGCAGCGTGGGACAATTGGCGGGTTATGGCTACACCTTC,CASSVGQLAGYGYTF
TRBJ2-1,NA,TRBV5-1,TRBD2,TGCGCCAGCAGCTTGGTCCCTAGCGGGAGTCTGGAGTTCTTC,CASSLVPSGSLEFF
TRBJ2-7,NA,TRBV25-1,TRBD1,TGTGCCACCTCGACAGGGAAAGGCTACGAGCAGTACTTC,CATSTGKGYEQYF
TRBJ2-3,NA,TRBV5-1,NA,TGCGCCAGCAGCTTGAAGGTGGCGGATACGCAGTATTTT,CASSLKVADTQYF
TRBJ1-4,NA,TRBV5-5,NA,TGTGCCAGCAGTTCTGATCCGACCTGGGGCGAAAAACTGTTTTTT,CASSSDPTWGEKLFF
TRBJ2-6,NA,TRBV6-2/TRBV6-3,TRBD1,TGTGCCAGCAGTAAACAGGGGGCTGGGGCCAACGTCCTGACTTTC,CASSKQGAGANVLTF
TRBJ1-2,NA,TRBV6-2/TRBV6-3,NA,TGTGCCAGCAGCAAGAGGGCGGAGGGCTATGGCTACACCTTC,CASSKRAEGYGYTF
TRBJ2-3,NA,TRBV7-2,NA,TGTGCCAGCAGCAACCGACTCTTACCTAGCACAGATACGCAGTATTTT,CASSNRLLPSTDTQYF
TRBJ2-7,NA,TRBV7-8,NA,TGTGCCAGCAGCTTAGCGGACGAGCAGTACTTC,CASSLADEQYF
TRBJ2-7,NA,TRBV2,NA,TGTGCCACCCAGACGGATAGCTCCTACGAGCAGTACTTC,CATQTDSSYEQYF
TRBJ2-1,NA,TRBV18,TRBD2,TGTGCCAGCTCACCGACTAGCGCCTCCTCCTACAATGAGCAGTTCTTC,CASSPTSASSYNEQFF
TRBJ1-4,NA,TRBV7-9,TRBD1,TGTGCCAGCAGCTTAGTTTCAGGGGGCCAAGAAAAACTGTTTTTT,CASSLVSGGQEKLFF